The 11 T cell receptor beta chains reported below all come from one sample, sequenced in a study of blood T cell repertoires in COVID-19. The data were produced by immunoSEQ multiplex PCR, yet TCRdb's version contains in-frame clones alone and is incomplete. Found here are a few hundred thousand clones, around 87% of them singletons; the top ten hold about 3.5%. Material: PBMCs or T cells enriched from blood (not recorded which). The receptors derive from a woman aged 18 to 35 in a cohort exposed to, infected with or recovered from COVID-19 (not recorded which).

The V gene is TRBV4-1, the J gene TRBJ1-2; D possibly corresponds to TRBD1 (6 bases). The V end lost 0 bases, the J end lost 4 bases, and 9 bases lay between the germline ends. CDR1 and CDR2 (germline): MGHRA, YSYEKL. The CDR3 is 14 amino acids. The CDR3 region is CASSQDRGTYGYTF. In nucleotides, the CDR3 is TGCGCCAGCAGCCAAGATAGGGGGACCTATGGCTACACCTTC.

This rearrangement joins TRBV3-1 (or the pseudogene TRBV3-2) to TRBJ2-7, with D perhaps matching TRBD2 (5 bases). This CDR3 region has 16 residues. Deletions cut 5 bases from V and 4 bases from J, with 21 bases between. CDR1 and CDR2 from the germline V gene are LGHDT and YNNKEL (reference sequence). CDR3 in amino acids: CASSGTREFVGYEQYF. CDR3 coding DNA: TGTGCCAGCAGCGGTACGAGGGAATTTGTGGGATACGAGCAGTACTTC.

This clone was detected only a few times. This chain connects TRBV6-5 to TRBJ1-3; D call uncertain. The germline CDR1 and CDR2 sequences are MNHEY and SVGAGI. V was cut by 4 bases and J by 8 bases, with 15 bases left in between. CDR3 size: 14 residues. The CDR3 DNA follows: TGTGCCAGCAGTTTCACGGCCTTCGGGGACACCATATATTTT. Translation gives CASSFTAFGDTIYF.

CDR3 bases: TGTGCCAGCAGCCCGGAGGCAGGGGGCTCCTACAATGAGCAGTTCTTC. The encoded protein is CASSPEAGGSYNEQFF. The V gene is TRBV5-6, the J gene TRBJ2-1; TRBD1 matches 7 bases. There are 16 residues in the CDR3. After removal of 4 bases from V and 0 bases from J, the junction contained 7 bases not matched to a gene. In germline, CDR1 is SGHDT, CDR2 YYEEEE. The variable domain in full, with the rest retrieved from reference TRBV5-6 and TRBJ2-1, is DAGVTQSPTHLIKTRGQQVTLRCSPKSGHDTVSWYQQALGQGPQFIFQYYEEEERQRGNFPDRFSGHQFPNYSSELNVNALLLGDSALYLCASSPEAGGSYNEQFFGPGTRLTVL.

The V gene is TRBV6-1, the J gene TRBJ1-2; TRBD1 matches 8 bases. This CDR3 has 15 amino acids. The V gene end was trimmed by 2 bases and the J gene end by 4 bases; junction bases not matched to a gene: 6. Germline V gives CDR1 MNHNS, CDR2 SASEGT. The CDR3 bases are TGTGCCAGCAGTGAATGGGCAGGGGGCAGCTATGGCTACACCTTC. The encoded protein is CASSEWAGGSYGYTF.

This clone came up once. The rearrangement uses TRBV10-1 and TRBJ1-6; perhaps TRBD1 as D (6 bases). The CDR3 spans 15 residues. V lost 2 bases to trimming and J lost 7 bases, with 12 bases between them. The germline V gene has CDR1 WNHNN and CDR2 SYGVQD (reference sequence). As DNA, the CDR3 is TGCGCCAGCAGTGAGGAGGCAGGGGAAAATTCACCCCTCCACTTT. It translates to CASSEEAGENSPLHF.

This clone was observed a handful of times. The chain recombines TRBV18 with TRBJ1-3; the match to TRBD1 covers 7 bases. Looked up from germline, CDR1 is KGHSH and CDR2 is LQKENI. Germline trimming cut 3 bases from V and 4 bases from J; bases unmatched to any gene: 0. This CDR3 has 13 residues. The CDR3 spells CASSPGQGNTIYF. CDR3 nucleotide sequence: TGTGCCAGCTCACCGGGACAGGGAAACACCATATATTTT.

V and J are TRBV18 and TRBJ2-2, with 11 positions matching TRBD2. Per germline, CDR1 KGHSH and CDR2 LQKENI. V lost 1 base and J lost 2; bases outside the gene matches: 9. CDR3 length: 19 residues. Here the CDR3 DNA reads TGTGCCAGCTCACCACGGAGTCTAGCGGGAGGAGGAAACACCGGGGAGCTGTTTTTT. Protein: CASSPRSLAGGGNTGELFF.

V is TRBV2 and J is TRBJ1-5; D call uncertain. The V gene's germline CDR1 is SNHLY and CDR2 FYNNEI. The CDR3 sequence is 13 residues long. Trimming left V 7 bases short and J 6 bases short, with 13 bases between. CDR3 loop: CASTRGSGQPQHF. The CDR3 DNA reads as TGTGCCAGCACCCGGGGTTCGGGTCAGCCCCAGCATTTT.

This clone was counted once. The chain combines TRBV5-1 with TRBJ1-2; D possibly corresponds to TRBD1 (6 bases). Trimming left V 3 bases short and J 2 bases short, with 11 bases between. Germline V lookup: CDR1 SGHRS, CDR2 YFSETQ. The CDR3 has 14 amino acids. The CDR3 here is CASSSTGSNYGYTF. CDR3 nucleotide sequence: TGCGCCAGCAGCTCGACAGGCTCCAACTATGGCTACACCTTC.

CDR3 DNA sequence: TGTGCCAGCAGTGACTACCGGGACAGGGACTCCGGAGAAGAGACCCAGTACTTC. Translation gives CASSDYRDRDSGEETQYF. The chain carries TRBV6-4 and TRBJ2-5; 9 nucleotides align to TRBD1. V lost 1 base, J lost 3 bases, and 12 bases stayed unmatched. Germline CDR1 is MRHNA and CDR2 is SNTAGT. There are 18 residues in the CDR3.